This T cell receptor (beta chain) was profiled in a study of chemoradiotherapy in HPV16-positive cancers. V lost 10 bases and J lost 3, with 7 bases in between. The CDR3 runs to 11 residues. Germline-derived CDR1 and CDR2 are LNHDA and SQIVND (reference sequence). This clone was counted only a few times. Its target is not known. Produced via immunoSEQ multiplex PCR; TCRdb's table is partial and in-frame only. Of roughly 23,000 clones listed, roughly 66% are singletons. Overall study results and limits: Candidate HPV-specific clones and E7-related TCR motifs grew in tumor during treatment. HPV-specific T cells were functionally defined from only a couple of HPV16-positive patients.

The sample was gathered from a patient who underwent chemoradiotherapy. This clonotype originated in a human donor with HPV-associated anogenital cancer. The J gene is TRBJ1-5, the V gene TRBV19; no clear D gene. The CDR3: CATGPNQPQHF. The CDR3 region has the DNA TGTGCCACCGGACCCAATCAGCCCCAGCATTTT.